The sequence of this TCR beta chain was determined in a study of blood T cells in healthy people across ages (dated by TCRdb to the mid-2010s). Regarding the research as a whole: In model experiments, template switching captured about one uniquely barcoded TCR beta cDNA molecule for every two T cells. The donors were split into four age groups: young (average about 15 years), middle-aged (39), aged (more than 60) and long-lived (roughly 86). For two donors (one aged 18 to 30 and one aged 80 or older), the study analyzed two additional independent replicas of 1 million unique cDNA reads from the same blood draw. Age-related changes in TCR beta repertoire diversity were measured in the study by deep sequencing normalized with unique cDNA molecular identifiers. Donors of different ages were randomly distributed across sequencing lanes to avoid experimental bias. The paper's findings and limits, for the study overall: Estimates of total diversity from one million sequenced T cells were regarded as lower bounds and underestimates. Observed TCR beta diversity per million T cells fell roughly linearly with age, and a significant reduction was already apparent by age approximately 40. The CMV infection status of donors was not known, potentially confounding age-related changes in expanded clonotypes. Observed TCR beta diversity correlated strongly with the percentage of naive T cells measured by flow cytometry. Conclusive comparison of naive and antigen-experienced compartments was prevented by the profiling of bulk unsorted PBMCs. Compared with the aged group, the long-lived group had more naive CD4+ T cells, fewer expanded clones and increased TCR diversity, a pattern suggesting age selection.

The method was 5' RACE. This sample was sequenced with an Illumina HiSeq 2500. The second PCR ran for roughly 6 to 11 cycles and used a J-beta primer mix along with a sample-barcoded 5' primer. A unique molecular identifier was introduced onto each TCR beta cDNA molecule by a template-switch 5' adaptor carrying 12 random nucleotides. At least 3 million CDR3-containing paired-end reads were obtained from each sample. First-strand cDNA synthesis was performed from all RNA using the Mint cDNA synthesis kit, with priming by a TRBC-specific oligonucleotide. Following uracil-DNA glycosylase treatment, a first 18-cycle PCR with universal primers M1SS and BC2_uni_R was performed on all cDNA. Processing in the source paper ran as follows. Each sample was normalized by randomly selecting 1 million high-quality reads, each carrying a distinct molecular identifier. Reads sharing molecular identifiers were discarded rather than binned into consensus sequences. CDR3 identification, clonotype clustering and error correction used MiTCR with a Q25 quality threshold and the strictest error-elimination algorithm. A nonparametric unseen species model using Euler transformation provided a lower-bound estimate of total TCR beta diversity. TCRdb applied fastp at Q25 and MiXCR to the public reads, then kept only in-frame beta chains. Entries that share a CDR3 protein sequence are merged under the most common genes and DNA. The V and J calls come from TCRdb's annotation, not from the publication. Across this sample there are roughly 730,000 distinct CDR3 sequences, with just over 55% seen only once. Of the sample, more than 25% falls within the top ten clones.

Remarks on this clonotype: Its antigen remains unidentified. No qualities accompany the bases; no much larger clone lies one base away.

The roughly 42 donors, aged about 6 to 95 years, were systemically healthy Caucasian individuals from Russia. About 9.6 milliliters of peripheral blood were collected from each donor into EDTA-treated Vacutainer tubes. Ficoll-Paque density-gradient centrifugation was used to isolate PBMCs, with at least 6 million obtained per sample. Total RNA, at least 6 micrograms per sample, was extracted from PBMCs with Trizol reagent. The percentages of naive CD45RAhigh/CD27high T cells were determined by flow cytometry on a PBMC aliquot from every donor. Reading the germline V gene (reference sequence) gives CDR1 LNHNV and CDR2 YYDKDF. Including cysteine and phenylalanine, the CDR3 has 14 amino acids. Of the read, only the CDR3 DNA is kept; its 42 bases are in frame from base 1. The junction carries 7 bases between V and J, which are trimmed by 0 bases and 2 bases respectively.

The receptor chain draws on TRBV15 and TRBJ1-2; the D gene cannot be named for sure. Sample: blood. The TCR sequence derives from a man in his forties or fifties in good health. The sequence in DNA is TGTGCCACCAGCAGAGATCCCGGGAACTATGGCTACACCTTC. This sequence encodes CATSRDPGNYGYTF.